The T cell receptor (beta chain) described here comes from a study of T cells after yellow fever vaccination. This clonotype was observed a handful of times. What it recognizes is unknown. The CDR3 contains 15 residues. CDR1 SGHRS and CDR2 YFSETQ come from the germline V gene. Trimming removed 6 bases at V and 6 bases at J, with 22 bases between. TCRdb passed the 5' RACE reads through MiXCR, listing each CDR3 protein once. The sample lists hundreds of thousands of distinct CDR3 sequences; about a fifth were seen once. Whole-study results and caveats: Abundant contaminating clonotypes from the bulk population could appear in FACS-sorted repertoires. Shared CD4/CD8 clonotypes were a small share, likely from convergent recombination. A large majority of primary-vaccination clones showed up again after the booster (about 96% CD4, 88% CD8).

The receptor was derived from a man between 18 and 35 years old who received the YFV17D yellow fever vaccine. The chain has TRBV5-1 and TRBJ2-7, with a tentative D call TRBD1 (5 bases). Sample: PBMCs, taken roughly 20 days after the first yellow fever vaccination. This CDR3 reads CASIRVRQGDGEQYV. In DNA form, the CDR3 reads TGCGCCAGCATCAGAGTAAGGCAGGGTGACGGCGAGCAGTACGTC.